A single sample is the source of the 28 T cell receptor beta chains below, sequenced in a study of blood T cell repertoires in COVID-19. Assay: immunoSEQ multiplex PCR; the TCRdb copy retains only in-frame clones and omits some. The table has 270,000 or so clones, about 89% seen once. Sequences were obtained from peripheral blood. Source of these receptors: a man aged 35 to 55 with active or convalescent COVID-19.

This clone was recorded only once. The chain employs TRBV6-5 and TRBJ1-2; tentative D call: TRBD1 (5 bases). The CDR3 consists of 14 residues. V lost 7 bases and J 2 bases, leaving 14 bases between the germline ends. Per germline, CDR1 MNHEY and CDR2 SVGAGI. CDR3 residues: CASNYQQVNYGYTF. CDR3 nucleotide sequence: TGTGCCAGCAACTACCAACAGGTGAACTATGGCTACACCTTC.

The chain recombines TRBV5-6 with TRBJ1-4; D perhaps matches TRBD1 (6 bases). The CDR3 extends over 15 amino acids. The germline gives CDR1 SGHDT, CDR2 YYEEEE. Trimming took 6 bases from V and 8 from J, leaving 20 bases between them. The CDR3 nucleotides read TGTGCCAGCACCACTCCGAATACAGGGTCCGAAAAACTGTTTTTT. Translated: CASTTPNTGSEKLFF.

Here the CDR3 DNA reads TGTGCCTGGAGTCCGGGGGAAAAACTGTTTTTT. This sequence encodes CAWSPGEKLFF. The chain links TRBV30 to TRBJ1-4; D uncertain. CDR1 is GTSNPN, CDR2 SVGIG, per germline (reference sequence). V lost 2 bases to trimming and J lost 8 bases, with 6 bases between them. CDR3 length: 11 amino acids. Variable domain in full (rest from reference TRBV30 and TRBJ1-4): SQTIHQWPATLVQPVGSPLSLECTVEGTSNPNLYWYRQAAGRGLQLLFYSVGIGQISSEVPQNLSASRPQDRQFILSSKKLLLSDSGFYLCAWSPGEKLFFGSGTQLSVL.

The sample holds a few counts of this clone. The genes are TRBV6-5 and TRBJ1-1; 7 nucleotides match TRBD1. Germline assignment: CDR1 MNHEY and CDR2 SVGAGI. This CDR3 is built from 15 residues. With 6 bases clipped from V and 5 bases from J, the junction kept 12 bases outside the gene matches. CDR3 loop: CASRIQGKGVTEAFF. The DNA for the CDR3 is TGTGCCAGCAGAATACAGGGGAAGGGGGTTACTGAAGCTTTCTTT.

V is TRBV4-1 and J is TRBJ1-2; D uncertain. V was pared by 9 bases and J by 4 bases, with 9 bases between. Germline CDR1 and CDR2: MGHRA and YSYEKL. CDR3 length equals 11 residues. The CDR3 coding sequence is TGCGCCAGTTCAGCGGGCTATGGCTACACCTTC. Residues: CASSAGYGYTF.

The gene calls are TRBV30 and TRBJ1-1; D remains unclear. Germline loops: CDR1 GTSNPN, CDR2 SVGIG (reference sequence). This CDR3 comprises 10 residues. Trimming shortened V by 6 bases and J by 5 bases, and 7 bases separated the two germline ends. CDR3 sequence reads: CACGETEAFF. CDR3 DNA sequence: TGTGCCTGCGGGGAAACTGAAGCTTTCTTT.

The chain couples TRBV5-8 to TRBJ2-1, with TRBD1 as a possible D gene (5 bases). The CDR3 runs to 14 residues. Germline CDR1 SGHTS, CDR2 YDEGEE. The V end lost 2 bases, the J end lost 7 bases, and 13 bases lay between the germline ends. CDR3 sequence: CASSFRDSLNEQFF. The CDR3 coding sequence is TGTGCCAGCAGCTTCCGTGACAGTCTGAATGAGCAGTTCTTC.

This clone showed up just a few times. The chain has TRBV15 and TRBJ1-4; unclear D gene. The germline V gene encodes CDR1 LNHNV and CDR2 YYDKDF (reference sequence). This CDR3 has 15 residues. Trimming removed 0 bases at V and 6 bases at J, with 11 bases between. The CDR3 protein is CATSRDRPRDEKLFF. The CDR3 nucleotides read TGTGCCACCAGCAGAGATCGACCGCGGGATGAAAAACTGTTTTTT.

This clone appeared once. The J gene is TRBJ2-1, the V gene TRBV7-9; 11 bases are shared with TRBD2. Germline V gene sequence: CDR1 SEHNR, CDR2 FQNEAQ (reference sequence). The CDR3 contains 16 residues. The trim removed 6 bases at V and 1 base at J, leaving 5 bases unmatched. DNA for the CDR3: TGTGCCAGCAGTCAGACTAGCGGGGATTCCTACAATGAGCAGTTCTTC. Its protein is CASSQTSGDSYNEQFF.

The chain uses TRBV6-4 and TRBJ1-1; 7 bases fit TRBD1. Germline V gene lookup returns CDR1 MRHNA and CDR2 SNTAGT. J was trimmed by 4 bases and V by 6 bases; bases with no gene match: 8. The length of the CDR3 is 14 residues. The CDR3 DNA reads TGTGCCAGCAGGCCTGAACAGGGGAGCACTGAAGCTTTCTTT. Protein: CASRPEQGSTEAFF.

The chain has TRBV5-1 and TRBJ2-3, with 10 bases that match TRBD2. Trimming removed 6 bases from V and 5 bases from J; junction bases left unmatched: 9. This CDR3 is 15 amino acids long. The germline V gene encodes CDR1 SGHRS and CDR2 YFSETQ. Here the CDR3 reads CASNGLAGGEDTQYF. The DNA for the CDR3 is TGCGCCAGCAACGGTTTAGCGGGAGGCGAAGATACGCAGTATTTT.

This clone was recorded only once. The V and J genes are TRBV5-1 and TRBJ2-7; 8 bases are shared with TRBD1. This CDR3 has 14 residues. The trim removed 4 bases at V and 2 bases at J, leaving 5 bases unmatched. Germline lookup yields CDR1 SGHRS and CDR2 YFSETQ. The CDR3 is CASSNGQGTYEQYF. The CDR3, as DNA: TGCGCCAGCAGCAACGGACAGGGAACCTACGAGCAGTACTTC.

The J gene is TRBJ2-1, the V gene TRBV5-4; 16 bases match TRBD2. V lost 4 bases and J lost 6; bases outside the gene matches: 7. Germline values: CDR1 SGHNT, CDR2 YYREEE (reference sequence). There are 17 residues in the CDR3. The CDR3 DNA reads as TGTGCCAGCAGCAGGGGACTAGCGGGAGGGCAAGGCAATGAGCAGTTCTTC. This encodes CASSRGLAGGQGNEQFF.

In DNA, the CDR3 is TGCGCCAGCAGCCAAGATACCGTCGCGGGGGGGATCTACAATGAGCAGTTCTTC. Residues: CASSQDTVAGGIYNEQFF. J is TRBJ2-1 and V is TRBV4-1; 9 nucleotides align to TRBD2. The CDR3 is 18 amino acids. J lost 3 bases, V lost 0 bases, and 9 bases had no gene match. Germline loops: CDR1 MGHRA, CDR2 YSYEKL.

This clone was observed a single time. V gene TRBV11-3 combines with J gene TRBJ2-3; TRBD1 matches 7 bases. The CDR3 is 16 amino acids. J was trimmed by 0 bases and V by 5 bases; bases with no gene match: 8. Per the germline V gene, CDR1 is SGHNT and CDR2 is YENEEA. CDR3 loop: CASSLEDRPSTDTQYF. CDR3 in DNA: TGTGCCAGCAGCCTGGAGGACAGGCCCAGCACAGATACGCAGTATTTT.

This clone was seen only a few times. The rearrangement joins TRBV5-6 to TRBJ1-4; 8 bases are a match to TRBD1. CDR3 length: 14 residues. Germline CDR1 SGHDT, CDR2 YYEEEE. Germline trimming cut 4 bases from V and 8 bases from J; bases unmatched to any gene: 7. CDR3 coding DNA: TGTGCCAGCAGCCTAACAGGGGGATACGAAAAACTGTTTTTT. Its translation is CASSLTGGYEKLFF.

This chain joins TRBV18 and TRBJ1-4; 7 bases fit TRBD1. Germline assignment: CDR1 KGHSH and CDR2 LQKENI. The trim removed 3 bases at V and 4 bases at J, leaving 8 bases unmatched. The CDR3 covers 16 residues. CDR3 in amino acids: CASSPSRGTVNEKLFF. CDR3 nucleotides: TGTGCCAGCTCACCGAGCCGTGGGACAGTTAATGAAAAACTGTTTTTT.

The chain uses TRBV6-1 and TRBJ2-7; no definite D call. V was pared by 7 bases and J by 3 bases, with 13 bases between. The CDR3 runs to 13 residues. CDR1 is MNHNS, CDR2 SASEGT, per germline. CDR3 in DNA: TGTGCCAGCAATAATCCGGGTAACTACGAGCAGTACTTC. Its protein product is CASNNPGNYEQYF.

The chain uses TRBV19 and TRBJ2-7, with D tentatively TRBD1 (7 bases). CDR1 LNHDA and CDR2 SQIVND come from the germline V gene (reference sequence). Between the trimmed V and J ends, which lost 7 bases and 5 bases, there was a span of 24 bases. The CDR3 covers 16 residues. The CDR3 nucleotides are TGTGCCAGTACCGACCCCGGGACAGCTGGAGGGCACGAGCAGTACTTC. It specifies CASTDPGTAGGHEQYF.

The chain recombines TRBV6-5 with TRBJ1-1; 7 positions match TRBD1. The V and J ends lost 4 bases and 0 bases, in that order; junction bases with no gene match: 2. Germline V lookup: CDR1 MNHEY, CDR2 SVGAGI. This CDR3 spans 14 amino acids. For the CDR3, the DNA is TGTGCCAGCAGTTGGCAGGGGGTGAACACTGAAGCTTTCTTT. Protein sequence: CASSWQGVNTEAFF.

V and J are TRBV19 and TRBJ2-2, with a tentative D call TRBD2 (5 bases). CDR3 length equals 14 residues. CDR1 and CDR2 from the germline V gene are LNHDA and SQIVND (reference sequence). The V gene lost 5 bases and the J gene lost 7 bases, with 14 bases spanning the gap. CDR3 nucleotide sequence: TGTGCCAGTAGTTGGGGATATGAGGGCGGGGAGCTGTTTTTT. Translation: CASSWGYEGGELFF.

The J gene is TRBJ1-6, the V gene TRBV7-9; D unclear. The CDR3 has 14 amino acids. Germline V gives CDR1 SEHNR, CDR2 FQNEAQ (reference sequence). Trimming removed 1 base from V and 4 bases from J, with 5 bases in between. The CDR3 DNA is TGTGCCAGCAGCTTAGAACAGTATAATTCACCCCTCCACTTT. It is translated as CASSLEQYNSPLHF.

The V call is TRBV9, the J call TRBJ1-2; 7 bases align to TRBD1. Germline CDR1 reads SGDLS; CDR2 reads YYNGEE. CDR3 length: 15 amino acids. The junction had 6 bases not matched to a gene; V was cut back by 0 bases and J by 4 bases. The CDR3 DNA is TGTGCCAGCAGCGTAGAGGGGTCAGGGGGCTATGGCTACACCTTC. It translates to CASSVEGSGGYGYTF.

The CDR3 sequence is CAITRTSGSTGELFF. CDR3 sequence (DNA): TGTGCCATCACCCGGACTAGCGGGAGTACCGGGGAGCTGTTTTTT. The rearrangement links TRBV10-3 to TRBJ2-2; 13 nucleotides match TRBD2. The CDR3 loop spans 15 amino acids. Germline V gene data show CDR1 as ENHRY and CDR2 as SYGVKD. The trim removed 7 bases at V and 5 bases at J, leaving 4 bases unmatched.

Only one count was recorded for this clone. The chain combines TRBV7-6 with TRBJ2-4; 7 positions match TRBD2. With V trimmed by 6 bases and J by 1 base, 9 bases remained unmatched. CDR1 is SGHVS, CDR2 FNYEAQ, per germline. This CDR3 comprises 16 residues. The CDR3 sequence: CASSLGGRQAKNIQYF. The DNA for the CDR3 is TGTGCCAGCAGTCTGGGGGGGAGGCAGGCCAAAAACATTCAGTACTTC. The variable domain in full, completed from reference TRBV7-6 and TRBJ2-4, reads GAGVSQSPRYKVTKRGQDVALRCDPISGHVSLYWYRQALGQGPEFLTYFNYEAQQDKSGLPNDRFSAERPEGSISTLTIQRTEQRDSAMYRCASSLGGRQAKNIQYFGAGTRLSVL.

V gene TRBV5-4 combines with J gene TRBJ2-7; D is perhaps TRBD2 (6 bases). Germline lookup yields CDR1 SGHNT and CDR2 YYREEE (reference sequence). The CDR3 runs to 12 residues. Trimming cost V 5 bases and J 7 bases, with 13 bases left between them. Here the CDR3 DNA reads TGTGCCAGCAGTGGGATGCGGGAAGAGCAGTACTTC. Translated, it gives CASSGMREEQYF. Together with reference TRBV5-4 and TRBJ2-7, the CDR3 gives the full variable domain: ETGVTQSPTHLIKTRGQQVTLRCSSQSGHNTVSWYQQALGQGPQFIFQYYREEENGRGNFPPRFSGLQFPNYSSELNVNALELDDSALYLCASSGMREEQYFGPGTRLTVT.

This chain uses TRBV18 with TRBJ2-1; 8 bases match TRBD1. The CDR3 is 13 amino acids. Per the germline V gene, CDR1 is KGHSH and CDR2 is LQKENI. V trimming: 3 bases; J trimming: 5 bases; junction bases outside the gene matches: 0. CDR3 DNA: TGTGCCAGCTCACCGGGACAGGACAATGAGCAGTTCTTC. Its translation: CASSPGQDNEQFF.

This chain connects TRBV6-5 to TRBJ2-3; 7 bases match TRBD1. Germline assignment: CDR1 MNHEY and CDR2 SVGAGI. V lost 6 bases, J lost 2 bases, and 5 bases stayed unmatched. The CDR3 runs to 14 residues. Here the CDR3 DNA reads TGTGCCAGCAGACGGACAGGACTCACAGATACGCAGTATTTT. The encoded protein is CASRRTGLTDTQYF.